What follows are 25 T cell receptor beta chains derived from one specimen sequenced in a study of T cell changes during pregnancy in multiple sclerosis. Sequencing used immunoSEQ multiplex PCR; TCRdb keeps in-frame clones, though not all of them. The sample has approximately 85,000 clones; approximately 90% are singletons. The material was peripheral blood, obtained in the first trimester of pregnancy. These receptors were obtained from a female donor with multiple sclerosis, enrolled in a pregnancy study.

V gene TRBV28 combines with J gene TRBJ2-1; the D gene is possibly TRBD2 (7 bases). CDR1 and CDR2 from the germline V gene are MDHEN and SYDVKM. The CDR3 loop spans 14 amino acids. The V gene lost 3 bases and the J gene lost 12 bases, with 18 bases spanning the gap. CDR3 in DNA: TGTGCCAGCAGTTTGGGGGGGGCCATCGTCGGGCAGTTCTTC. Its protein is CASSLGGAIVGQFF.

The chain recombines TRBV2 with TRBJ1-3; the D is unclear. The germline V and J ends were trimmed by 7 bases and 0 bases, with 10 bases remaining between them. The CDR3 is made up of 14 amino acids. Germline-derived CDR1 and CDR2 are SNHLY and FYNNEI. CDR3 coding DNA: TGTGCCAGCACGTACGGGAACTCTGGAAACACCATATATTTT. Translating gives CASTYGNSGNTIYF.

The chain recombines TRBV5-1 with TRBJ1-6; D possibly corresponds to TRBD1 (6 bases). The V and J ends lost 0 bases and 10 bases respectively, with 11 bases between them. The CDR3 has 14 amino acids. Germline CDR1 SGHRS, CDR2 YFSETQ. The CDR3 DNA reads as TGCGCCAGCAGCTTGGGACAGGCGACCTCACCCCTCCACTTT. This gives the protein CASSLGQATSPLHF.

The V call is TRBV5-4, the J call TRBJ1-3, with D hard to call. The V end lost 5 bases, the J end lost 3 bases, and 9 bases lay between the germline ends. The CDR3 totals 13 residues. Germline CDR1 SGHNT, CDR2 YYREEE (reference sequence). The CDR3 DNA reads as TGTGCCAGCAGACCCGGGGTTGGAAACACCATATATTTT. This gives the protein CASRPGVGNTIYF.

The chain is built from TRBV10-3 and TRBJ2-3; 9 bases are a match to TRBD2. The CDR3 is 17 amino acids. Germline assignment: CDR1 ENHRY and CDR2 SYGVKD. The junction had 12 bases not matched to a gene; V was cut back by 6 bases and J by 2 bases. The DNA of the CDR3 is TGTGCCATCAGGGGGACGTTTAGCGGGGGACCCACAGATACGCAGTATTTT. Translating it yields CAIRGTFSGGPTDTQYF.

CDR3 nucleotides: TGTGCCAGCAGCTTGGGCGGGGGAGGAAGAGAGACCCAGTACTTC. Its translation is CASSLGGGGRETQYF. The rearrangement links TRBV11-3 to TRBJ2-5; 7 bases fit TRBD2. The germline V gene has CDR1 SGHNT and CDR2 YENEEA. The CDR3 is made up of 15 amino acids. V was pared by 3 bases and J by 4 bases, with 8 bases of the junction left unmatched.

The chain joins TRBV27 to TRBJ1-1, with D possibly TRBD1 on 6 matching bases. V was clipped by 6 bases and J by 5 bases, with 10 bases between them. Germline lookup yields CDR1 MNHEY and CDR2 SMNVEV (reference sequence). CDR3 length: 12 amino acids. The CDR3 sequence: CASRFRGTEAFF. The DNA for the CDR3 is TGTGCCAGCAGATTTAGGGGGACTGAAGCTTTCTTT.

This chain uses TRBV28 with TRBJ1-1; tentative D call: TRBD1 (6 bases). This CDR3 has 14 amino acids. CDR1 and CDR2 (germline): MDHEN, SYDVKM. V was cut by 0 bases and J by 4 bases, with 9 bases left in between. CDR3 sequence: CASSLWGGLTEAFF. DNA for the CDR3: TGTGCCAGCAGTTTATGGGGGGGGCTCACTGAAGCTTTCTTT. Drawing the rest from reference TRBV28 and TRBJ1-1, the complete variable domain is DVKVTQSSRYLVKRTGEKVFLECVQDMDHENMFWYRQDPGLGLRLIYFSYDVKMKEKGDIPEGYSVSREKKERFSLILESASTNQTSMYLCASSLWGGLTEAFFGQGTRLTVV.

The chain links TRBV7-9 to TRBJ2-2; tentatively, D is TRBD1 (6 bases). The CDR3 runs to 15 residues. CDR1 and CDR2 from the germline V gene are SEHNR and FQNEAQ (reference sequence). Deletions cut 5 bases from V and 7 bases from J, with 17 bases between. The CDR3 DNA is TGTGCCAGCAGCGGAGACAGGACTTTCGTCGGGGAGCTGTTTTTT. Its protein product is CASSGDRTFVGELFF.

This chain joins TRBV6-6 and TRBJ2-1; weak D call: TRBD2 (6 bases). The CDR3 runs to 16 residues. The germline V gene has CDR1 MNHNY and CDR2 SVGAGI (reference sequence). Trimming took off 8 bases at V and 6 bases at J, with 23 bases between the two ends. This CDR3 is CASFNKRVRASNEQFF. In DNA, the CDR3 is TGTGCCAGCTTTAACAAGCGGGTCAGGGCTAGCAATGAGCAGTTCTTC.

Remarks on this clone: The sample carries other DNA sequences with the same CDR3. This chain uses TRBV28 with TRBJ1-5; unclear D gene. The CDR3 contains 14 residues. V lost 4 bases to trimming and J lost 2 bases, with 9 bases between them. CDR1 and CDR2 from the germline V gene are MDHEN and SYDVKM. CDR3 residues: CASSYGTGNQPQHF. CDR3 DNA: TGTGCCAGCAGTTATGGTACAGGCAATCAGCCCCAGCATTTT.

This clone appeared a few times. The V gene is TRBV28, the J gene TRBJ1-1, with D unresolved. This CDR3 has 11 residues. The V end lost 6 bases, the J end lost 7 bases, and 9 bases lay between the germline ends. Germline loops: CDR1 MDHEN, CDR2 SYDVKM. CDR3 sequence: CASSREVEAFF. The CDR3 DNA follows: TGTGCCAGCAGCCGAGAAGTTGAAGCTTTCTTT.

J is TRBJ2-7 and V is TRBV6-5, with 7 bases fitting TRBD2. With V trimmed by 5 bases and J by 7 bases, 11 bases remained unmatched. Per the germline V gene, CDR1 is MNHEY and CDR2 is SVGAGI. This CDR3 contains 14 residues. Written as DNA, the CDR3 is TGTGCCAGCAGTGTAGCGGGTTCAACGGGGGAGCAGTACTTC. Its protein is CASSVAGSTGEQYF.

The CDR3 DNA reads as TGCAGCGTGATACAACCGACAGGGGGCGGTCATGGCTACACCTTC. Its translation: CSVIQPTGGGHGYTF. The genes are TRBV29-1 and TRBJ1-2; TRBD1 aligns across 10 bases. Per the germline V gene, CDR1 is SQVTM and CDR2 is ANQGSEA. V lost 6 bases to trimming and J lost 6 bases; unmatched junction nucleotides: 13. This CDR3 comprises 15 residues.

The chain links TRBV28 to TRBJ2-7, with 9 positions matching TRBD1. The trim removed 5 bases at V and 7 bases at J, leaving 9 bases unmatched. There are 14 residues in the CDR3. The germline V gene encodes CDR1 MDHEN and CDR2 SYDVKM. CDR3 DNA sequence: TGTGCCAGCAGTCTACCGGACAGGGGCTTAGAGCAGTACTTC. Amino acids: CASSLPDRGLEQYF.

This chain connects TRBV7-9 to TRBJ1-5, with 12 bases that match TRBD1. The V segment lost 4 bases and the J segment 2 bases; nucleotides outside the gene matches: 3. The germline gives CDR1 SEHNR, CDR2 FQNEAQ (reference sequence). There are 16 residues in the CDR3. The CDR3 is CASSSGQGAGNQPQHF. The CDR3 DNA reads TGTGCCAGCAGCTCGGGACAGGGGGCCGGCAATCAGCCCCAGCATTTT. The full variable domain, completed using reference TRBV7-9 and TRBJ1-5, is DTGVSQNPRHKITKRGQNVTFRCDPISEHNRLYWYRQTLGQGPEFLTYFQNEAQLEKSRLLSDRFSAERPKGSFSTLEIQRTEQGDSAMYLCASSSGQGAGNQPQHFGDGTRLSIL.

The chain joins TRBV7-3 to TRBJ2-1, with D hard to call. This CDR3 has 13 residues. V was clipped by 1 base and J by 8 bases, with 9 bases between them. From germline, CDR1 is SGHTA and CDR2 FQGTGA. CDR3 DNA: TGTGCCAGCAGCTTAATTAGGAGCGATGAGCAGTTCTTC. Translating gives CASSLIRSDEQFF. Full variable domain (rest looked up from reference TRBV7-3 and TRBJ2-1): GAGVSQTPSNKVTEKGKYVELRCDPISGHTALYWYRQSLGQGPEFLIYFQGTGAADDSGLPNDRFFAVRPEGSVSTLKIQRTERGDSAVYLCASSLIRSDEQFFGPGTRLTVL.

The V call is TRBV10-3, the J call TRBJ2-5; tentative D call: TRBD2 (5 bases). V lost 8 bases and J lost 5, with 18 bases in between. Germline-derived CDR1 and CDR2 are ENHRY and SYGVKD. The CDR3 covers 14 residues. The CDR3 loop reads CAIAVEGSWETQYF. The CDR3 region has the DNA TGTGCCATCGCCGTTGAAGGGAGTTGGGAGACCCAGTACTTC.

V is TRBV5-1 and J is TRBJ2-2; 14 bases align to TRBD2. The V gene end was trimmed by 4 bases and the J gene end by 5 bases; junction bases not matched to a gene: 7. Germline lookup yields CDR1 SGHRS and CDR2 YFSETQ. The CDR3 extends over 17 amino acids. CDR3 DNA: TGCGCCAGCAGCAAGGGACTAGCGGGAGAGGGGACCGGGGAGCTGTTTTTT. Its translation: CASSKGLAGEGTGELFF.

This clone was counted only a few times. The chain recombines TRBV19 with TRBJ1-2, with 10 positions matching TRBD1. CDR3 size: 21 residues. After removal of 7 bases from V and 5 bases from J, the junction contained 28 bases not matched to a gene. The germline V gene has CDR1 LNHDA and CDR2 SQIVND (reference sequence). CDR3: CASTSRLPSGTGEFTRYGYTF. CDR3 coding DNA: TGTGCCAGTACCTCCCGCTTACCTTCCGGGACAGGGGAATTTACGCGATATGGCTACACCTTC.

This rearrangement joins TRBV21-1 to TRBJ2-7; the listed D gene, TRBD1, was not tested against the DNA. TRBV21-1 is shown as a pseudogene. This CDR3 has 16 amino acids. In nucleotides, the CDR3 is TGTGCCAGCAGCAAATTGGGACAGGGGGCAACCTACGAGCAGTACTTC. Translation: CASSKLGQGATYEQYF.

The chain couples TRBV2 to TRBJ1-5; 8 bases are shared with TRBD1. V trimming: 3 bases; J trimming: 3 bases; junction bases outside the gene matches: 1. This CDR3 comprises 14 residues. Germline CDR1 and CDR2: SNHLY and FYNNEI. CDR3 coding DNA: TGTGCCAGCAGTGAGGACAGGGTCAATCAGCCCCAGCATTTT. It codes for CASSEDRVNQPQHF.

This clone has just a few counts. The chain links TRBV7-9 to TRBJ1-5, with no clear D. V was cut by 3 bases and J by 4 bases, with 7 bases left in between. CDR3 length: 13 residues. The germline V gene encodes CDR1 SEHNR and CDR2 FQNEAQ (reference sequence). CDR3 DNA sequence: TGTGCCAGCAGCTTTCGTTCTAATCAGCCCCAGCATTTT. Its translation: CASSFRSNQPQHF.

The chain uses TRBV30 and TRBJ1-1; a possible D gene is TRBD1 (6 bases). The germline V gene encodes CDR1 GTSNPN and CDR2 SVGIG (reference sequence). V was trimmed by 3 bases and J by 7 bases, leaving 15 bases between them. The CDR3 totals 13 residues. CDR3 sequence: CAWRTTGTIEAFF. In DNA form, the CDR3 reads TGTGCCTGGAGGACTACAGGGACCATTGAAGCTTTCTTT.

This clone showed up just once. The CDR3 sequence is CASSLRDRVSYEQYF. The CDR3 region has the DNA TGTGCCAGCAGCCTCCGGGACAGGGTATCTTACGAGCAGTACTTC. The chain couples TRBV27 to TRBJ2-7; 9 nucleotides agree with TRBD1. V lost 6 bases, J lost 4 bases, and 10 bases stayed unmatched. The CDR3 has 15 residues. Germline assignment: CDR1 MNHEY and CDR2 SMNVEV (reference sequence).